This is a list of T cell receptor beta chains from one sample in a study of blood T cell repertoires in COVID-19. Using immunoSEQ multiplex PCR, the repertoire was profiled, and TCRdb retains in-frame clones only, with some absent. The sample consists of about 24,000 clones, around 86% of them appearing once. Sequenced input: peripheral blood. The receptors here all came from a human donor in a cohort sampled during active COVID-19. Each CDR3 is given with its conserved first and last residue. Each record gives: CDR3 DNA, CDR3 protein, V gene, clone size, D gene, J gene. D genes are given only for firm matches. Not every row has a clone size; where given, it reads once, few, many or a size class.

CDR3nt: TGTGCCATCAGGCCGGACAGGGGGGAAAAACTGTTTTTT
CDR3aa: CAIRPDRGEKLFF
v_gene: TRBV10-3
abundance: NA
d_gene: TRBD1
j_gene: TRBJ1-4

CDR3nt: TGCAGCGTTGAATTCCCTCCTTACGGGTCGAGGGACACTGAAGCTTTCTTT
CDR3aa: CSVEFPPYGSRDTEAFF
v_gene: TRBV29-1
abundance: NA
d_gene: NA
j_gene: TRBJ1-1

CDR3nt: TGTGCCAGCAGCCCCTCGACAGGTGACTTGGAGCAGTACTTC
CDR3aa: CASSPSTGDLEQYF
v_gene: TRBV7-2
abundance: NA
d_gene: NA
j_gene: TRBJ2-7

CDR3nt: TGCGCCAGCAGCCCGGGGGAATCGGCCAAAAACATTCAGTACTTC
CDR3aa: CASSPGESAKNIQYF
v_gene: TRBV5-1
abundance: NA
d_gene: NA
j_gene: TRBJ2-4

CDR3nt: TGTGCCAGCAGCACAAAATACGAGCAGTACTTC
CDR3aa: CASSTKYEQYF
v_gene: TRBV7-2
abundance: NA
d_gene: NA
j_gene: TRBJ2-7

CDR3nt: TGTGCCAGCAGCTTCCGTTGCCCGTCACGAGGCGAGCAGTACTTC
CDR3aa: CASSFRCPSRGEQYF
v_gene: TRBV21-1
abundance: NA
d_gene: NA
j_gene: TRBJ2-7

CDR3nt: TGTGCCAGCAGGTCCCCTCTAACGTACCCCACCGGGGAGCTGTTTTTT
CDR3aa: CASRSPLTYPTGELFF
v_gene: TRBV28
abundance: NA
d_gene: NA
j_gene: TRBJ2-2

CDR3nt: TGTGCCAGCTGGTCTAGCGGGATCTATGAGCAGTTCTTC
CDR3aa: CASWSSGIYEQFF
v_gene: TRBV7-9
abundance: NA
d_gene: TRBD2
j_gene: TRBJ2-1

CDR3nt: TGTGCCATCAGTGAGTCGGCCCTGAGAGGGCGAAGCTCCTACGAGCAGTACTTC
CDR3aa: CAISESALRGRSSYEQYF
v_gene: TRBV10-3
abundance: NA
d_gene: NA
j_gene: TRBJ2-7

CDR3nt: TGTGCCAGCAGCTTAGGGCAGGGGGGCTACGAGCAGTACTTC
CDR3aa: CASSLGQGGYEQYF
v_gene: TRBV7-2
abundance: NA
d_gene: NA
j_gene: TRBJ2-7

CDR3nt: TGTGCCAGCAGCCTCGGCACTAGCCGGAGCTCCTACAATGAGCAGTTCTTC
CDR3aa: CASSLGTSRSSYNEQFF
v_gene: TRBV7-7
abundance: NA
d_gene: NA
j_gene: TRBJ2-1

CDR3nt: TGTGCCAGCAGTTCGACAGGGGGGAGAGAGACCCAGTACTTC
CDR3aa: CASSSTGGRETQYF
v_gene: TRBV28
abundance: NA
d_gene: TRBD1
j_gene: TRBJ2-5

CDR3nt: TGTGCCAGCAGCTCAGACAGGAGCTCTGGGGCCAACGTCCTGACTTTC
CDR3aa: CASSSDRSSGANVLTF
v_gene: TRBV9
abundance: NA
d_gene: NA
j_gene: TRBJ2-6

CDR3nt: TGTGCCAGCAGAGGCTGGGAGGGAAAGGGGACCCAGTACTTC
CDR3aa: CASRGWEGKGTQYF
v_gene: TRBV28
abundance: NA
d_gene: TRBD2
j_gene: TRBJ2-5

CDR3nt: TGTGCCAGCAGCCAAGTGCTGGGGCCAGAGACCCAGTACTTC
CDR3aa: CASSQVLGPETQYF
v_gene: TRBV11-2
abundance: NA
d_gene: NA
j_gene: TRBJ2-5

CDR3nt: TGTGCCAGCAGCTTAGGGGACAGAAACAATCAGCCCCAGCATTTT
CDR3aa: CASSLGDRNNQPQHF
v_gene: TRBV7-6
abundance: NA
d_gene: TRBD1
j_gene: TRBJ1-5

CDR3nt: TGTGCCAGCAGTTTTTCGGGACAGACCAATCAGCCCCAGCATTTT
CDR3aa: CASSFSGQTNQPQHF
v_gene: TRBV28
abundance: NA
d_gene: TRBD1
j_gene: TRBJ1-5

CDR3nt: TGTGCCAGCAGCCAAGCCGGGGGAGGGGAGACCCAGTACTTC
CDR3aa: CASSQAGGGETQYF
v_gene: TRBV4-2
abundance: NA
d_gene: TRBD2
j_gene: TRBJ2-5

CDR3nt: TGTGCCAGCAGCCCTACTGGTACTAGCACAGATACGCAGTATTTT
CDR3aa: CASSPTGTSTDTQYF
v_gene: TRBV3-1/TRBV3-2
abundance: few
d_gene: NA
j_gene: TRBJ2-3

CDR3nt: TGTGCCAGCAGCTTAGGTAGGGGGAGTCGGGATACGCAGTATTTT
CDR3aa: CASSLGRGSRDTQYF
v_gene: TRBV7-2
abundance: few
d_gene: NA
j_gene: TRBJ2-3

CDR3nt: TGTGCCAGCAGCTTAGTTGTAGTATACGAGCAGTACTTC
CDR3aa: CASSLVVVYEQYF
v_gene: TRBV7-2
abundance: NA
d_gene: NA
j_gene: TRBJ2-7

CDR3nt: TGTGCCAGCTCACTTACTGGCACCGGGGAGCTGTTTTTT
CDR3aa: CASSLTGTGELFF
v_gene: TRBV18
abundance: NA
d_gene: NA
j_gene: TRBJ2-2

CDR3nt: TGTGCCAGCAGCCAGACTAGCGGGAGGGGCGAGCAGTACTTC
CDR3aa: CASSQTSGRGEQYF
v_gene: TRBV27
abundance: NA
d_gene: TRBD2
j_gene: TRBJ2-7

CDR3nt: TGTGCCAGCAGTTCGACTAGCGGGGGGGCAGGTGAGCAGTTCTTC
CDR3aa: CASSSTSGGAGEQFF
v_gene: TRBV27
abundance: few
d_gene: TRBD2
j_gene: TRBJ2-1

CDR3nt: TGTGCCAGCAGCTTGACACGAGGGAATGAAAAACTGTTTTTT
CDR3aa: CASSLTRGNEKLFF
v_gene: TRBV7-8
abundance: NA
d_gene: NA
j_gene: TRBJ1-4

CDR3nt: TGCGCCAGCAGCCAAGGGGGCGGGGGGGTAGACAATGAGCAGTTCTTC
CDR3aa: CASSQGGGGVDNEQFF
v_gene: TRBV4-3
abundance: NA
d_gene: TRBD2
j_gene: TRBJ2-1

CDR3nt: TGTGCCAGCAGCCTGGGACAGCCCTTCAATGAGCAGTTCTTC
CDR3aa: CASSLGQPFNEQFF
v_gene: TRBV7-2
abundance: NA
d_gene: TRBD1
j_gene: TRBJ2-1

CDR3nt: TGTGCCAGCAGTGCCACCGGGACACGCTCCGGGGAGCTGTTTTTT
CDR3aa: CASSATGTRSGELFF
v_gene: TRBV25-1
abundance: NA
d_gene: NA
j_gene: TRBJ2-2

CDR3nt: TGCGCCAGCAGTGATTTCCCGGGACTAGCGGGGGGTGGTGGCATTGAAGATACGCAGTATTTT
CDR3aa: CASSDFPGLAGGGGIEDTQYF
v_gene: TRBV10-1
abundance: NA
d_gene: TRBD2
j_gene: TRBJ2-3

CDR3nt: TGTGCCAGCAGCGTATCGGGGAGAAGCACAGATACGCAGTATTTT
CDR3aa: CASSVSGRSTDTQYF
v_gene: TRBV9
abundance: NA
d_gene: NA
j_gene: TRBJ2-3

CDR3nt: TGTGCCAGCAGTGACTCACTCCGAGCTTTCTTT
CDR3aa: CASSDSLRAFF
v_gene: TRBV25-1
abundance: NA
d_gene: NA
j_gene: TRBJ1-1

CDR3nt: TGTGCCAGCAGCTCGTTAGTGGGAGTGTACAATGAGCAGTTCTTC
CDR3aa: CASSSLVGVYNEQFF
v_gene: TRBV7-8
abundance: NA
d_gene: NA
j_gene: TRBJ2-1

CDR3nt: TGTGCCTGGAGTGTCCAGGGGGCGCTCGCCGAGCAGTACTTC
CDR3aa: CAWSVQGALAEQYF
v_gene: TRBV30
abundance: NA
d_gene: TRBD1
j_gene: TRBJ2-7

CDR3nt: TGCAGCGTTGAAAAACTAGCGGCCTCCTACAATGAGCAGTTCTTC
CDR3aa: CSVEKLAASYNEQFF
v_gene: TRBV29-1
abundance: NA
d_gene: TRBD2
j_gene: TRBJ2-1

CDR3nt: TGTGCCACCCGACAGGGTAGCTACGAGCAGTACTTC
CDR3aa: CATRQGSYEQYF
v_gene: TRBV6-5
abundance: NA
d_gene: TRBD1
j_gene: TRBJ2-7

CDR3nt: TGTGCCAGCAGTTACGGGACTAGGGGTGAGCAGTTCTTC
CDR3aa: CASSYGTRGEQFF
v_gene: TRBV12-3/TRBV12-4
abundance: NA
d_gene: TRBD2
j_gene: TRBJ2-1

CDR3nt: TGTGCCATCAGTGAGTCGATTAGCGGGGTATATGAGCAGTTCTTC
CDR3aa: CAISESISGVYEQFF
v_gene: TRBV10-3
abundance: NA
d_gene: TRBD2
j_gene: TRBJ2-1

CDR3nt: TGCGCCAGCAGCCTGGAATTAAAAAACATTCAGTACTTC
CDR3aa: CASSLELKNIQYF
v_gene: TRBV5-1
abundance: NA
d_gene: NA
j_gene: TRBJ2-4

CDR3nt: TGTGCCAGCAGCCCTTACACAGGGGGTCAAGAGACCCAGTACTTC
CDR3aa: CASSPYTGGQETQYF
v_gene: TRBV7-7
abundance: NA
d_gene: TRBD1
j_gene: TRBJ2-5

CDR3nt: TGTGCCAGCAGCGGGACTAGCGGGAGAGGGGAGCAGTACTTC
CDR3aa: CASSGTSGRGEQYF
v_gene: TRBV11-3
abundance: once
d_gene: TRBD2
j_gene: TRBJ2-7

CDR3nt: TGCGCCAGCAGCCAAGATATGACAGCTCCCTACAATGAGCAGTTCTTC
CDR3aa: CASSQDMTAPYNEQFF
v_gene: TRBV4-3
abundance: NA
d_gene: NA
j_gene: TRBJ2-1

CDR3nt: TGTGCCAGCACAAAATCCGGGACAGGACCCTACGAGCAGTACTTC
CDR3aa: CASTKSGTGPYEQYF
v_gene: TRBV14
abundance: NA
d_gene: TRBD1
j_gene: TRBJ2-7

CDR3nt: TGCGCCAGCAGCCAGGACAGGGGGGATGGCTACACCTTC
CDR3aa: CASSQDRGDGYTF
v_gene: TRBV4-3
abundance: NA
d_gene: TRBD1
j_gene: TRBJ1-2

CDR3nt: TGTGCCAGCAGCCAAGTCCGCGTTAGAACTAATGAAAAACTGTTTTTT
CDR3aa: CASSQVRVRTNEKLFF
v_gene: TRBV14
abundance: NA
d_gene: NA
j_gene: TRBJ1-4

CDR3nt: TGTGCCAGCCCGTCATCGAGTAGCACAGATACGCAGTATTTT
CDR3aa: CASPSSSSTDTQYF
v_gene: TRBV21-1
abundance: NA
d_gene: NA
j_gene: TRBJ2-3

CDR3nt: TGTGCCAGCAGCCCCCGGGGGGGGAACACCGGGGAGCTGTTTTTT
CDR3aa: CASSPRGGNTGELFF
v_gene: TRBV5-4
abundance: NA
d_gene: TRBD2
j_gene: TRBJ2-2

CDR3nt: TGTGCCAGCAGCCCCTCCCGGGACAGGGGTGTGACCCAGTACTTC
CDR3aa: CASSPSRDRGVTQYF
v_gene: TRBV7-2
abundance: NA
d_gene: TRBD1
j_gene: TRBJ2-5

CDR3nt: TGTGCCAGCAGCTTAAGCCCCCCTCTACGCGAGCAGTACTTC
CDR3aa: CASSLSPPLREQYF
v_gene: TRBV7-9
abundance: once
d_gene: NA
j_gene: TRBJ2-7

CDR3nt: TGTGCCAGCAGCCGAGGACAGATCAATCAGCCCCAGCATTTT
CDR3aa: CASSRGQINQPQHF
v_gene: TRBV3-1/TRBV3-2
abundance: once
d_gene: NA
j_gene: TRBJ1-5

CDR3nt: TGCGCCAGCAGCCAAGTCCCACCCGGGACTAGCGACTACAATGAGCAGTTCTTC
CDR3aa: CASSQVPPGTSDYNEQFF
v_gene: TRBV4-3
abundance: NA
d_gene: TRBD2
j_gene: TRBJ2-1

CDR3nt: TGTGCCACCAGCAGAGATTTGGGGGCCTTAGAGTACGAGCAGTACTTC
CDR3aa: CATSRDLGALEYEQYF
v_gene: TRBV15
abundance: NA
d_gene: NA
j_gene: TRBJ2-7

CDR3nt: TGTGCCAGCAGTGCCAACTGGGACAGGGGGGTGGGAAACACCATATATTTT
CDR3aa: CASSANWDRGVGNTIYF
v_gene: TRBV25-1
abundance: once
d_gene: TRBD1
j_gene: TRBJ1-3